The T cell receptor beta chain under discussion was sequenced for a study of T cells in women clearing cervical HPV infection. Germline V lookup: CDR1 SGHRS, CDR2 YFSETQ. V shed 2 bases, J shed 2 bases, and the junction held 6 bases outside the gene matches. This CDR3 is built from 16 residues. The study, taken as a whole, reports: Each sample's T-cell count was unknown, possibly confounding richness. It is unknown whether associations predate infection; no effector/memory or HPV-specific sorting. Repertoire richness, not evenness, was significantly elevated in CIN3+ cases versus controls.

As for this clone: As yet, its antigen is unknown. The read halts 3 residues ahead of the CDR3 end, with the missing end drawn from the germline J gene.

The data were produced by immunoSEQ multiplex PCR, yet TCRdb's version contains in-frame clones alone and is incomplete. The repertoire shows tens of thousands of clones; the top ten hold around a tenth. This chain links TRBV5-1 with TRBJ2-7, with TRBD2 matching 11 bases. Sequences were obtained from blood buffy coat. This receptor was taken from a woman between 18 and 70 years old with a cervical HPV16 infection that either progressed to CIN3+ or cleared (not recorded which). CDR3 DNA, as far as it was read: TGCGCCAGCAGCTTATTAGCGGGAGGGAAACCCTACGAG. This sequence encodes CASSLLAGGKPYE. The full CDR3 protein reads CASSLLAGGKPYEQYF.